The 9 T cell receptor beta chains reported below all come from one sample, sequenced in a study of blood T cell repertoires in COVID-19. Sequencing used immunoSEQ multiplex PCR; TCRdb keeps in-frame clones, though not all of them. The sample contains 130,000 to 150,000 clones, approximately 83% of which appear only once. Sequencing was done on a sample of peripheral blood. The receptor set was obtained from a woman aged 55-69 years with COVID-19, enrolled during active disease.

The chain recombines TRBV2 with TRBJ2-7; TRBD1 matches 8 bases. CDR1 is SNHLY, CDR2 FYNNEI, per germline. The trim removed 10 bases at V and 2 bases at J, leaving 10 bases unmatched. The CDR3 is 14 residues long. Here the CDR3 reads CAIDRPDRAYEQYF. The CDR3 DNA is TGTGCCATCGATCGACCGGACAGGGCCTACGAGCAGTACTTC.

The chain recombines TRBV5-6 with TRBJ2-7, with 7 bases aligning to TRBD2. This CDR3 contains 15 residues. Trimming took 3 bases from V and 5 from J; bases not matched to a gene: 11. The germline V gene has CDR1 SGHDT and CDR2 YYEEEE. This CDR3 is CASSSTRGRRHEQYF. CDR3 DNA sequence: TGTGCCAGCAGCTCTACGCGGGGGAGGCGGCACGAGCAGTACTTC.

This clone has just one count. The rearrangement links TRBV5-1 to TRBJ2-1, with D maybe TRBD1 (5 bases). The germline V gene has CDR1 SGHRS and CDR2 YFSETQ. CDR3 length equals 12 residues. The V and J ends lost 1 base and 9 bases respectively, with 8 bases between them. The CDR3 DNA is TGCGCCAGCAGCTTGAGGGGAACTGAGCAGTTCTTC. It translates to CASSLRGTEQFF. Full variable domain (rest looked up from reference TRBV5-1 and TRBJ2-1): KAGVTQTPRYLIKTRGQQVTLSCSPISGHRSVSWYQQTPGQGLQFLFEYFSETQRNKGNFPGRFSGRQFSNSRSEMNVSTLELGDSALYLCASSLRGTEQFFGPGTRLTVL.

In this sample, this clone turned up once. The V and J genes are TRBV5-1 and TRBJ2-1; D might be TRBD2 (6 bases). V was pared by 4 bases and J by 5 bases, with 13 bases between. CDR1 and CDR2 from the germline V gene are SGHRS and YFSETQ. CDR3 length equals 14 residues. This CDR3 reads CASSSGRPHNEQFF. The CDR3 region has the DNA TGCGCCAGCAGCAGCGGGCGACCACACAATGAGCAGTTCTTC. The variable domain in full, completed from reference TRBV5-1 and TRBJ2-1, reads KAGVTQTPRYLIKTRGQQVTLSCSPISGHRSVSWYQQTPGQGLQFLFEYFSETQRNKGNFPGRFSGRQFSNSRSEMNVSTLELGDSALYLCASSSGRPHNEQFFGPGTRLTVL.

The chain carries TRBV24-1 and TRBJ2-3; 12 nucleotides align to TRBD2. The CDR3 loop spans 16 amino acids. V trimming: 4 bases; J trimming: 4 bases; junction bases outside the gene matches: 5. CDR1 and CDR2 from the germline V gene are KGHDR and SFDVKD. CDR3 DNA sequence: TGTGCCACCAGTGACTCTAGCGGGGGGGCCGCAGATACGCAGTATTTT. This gives the protein CATSDSSGGAADTQYF.

The rearrangement joins TRBV5-4 to TRBJ1-3; D is possibly TRBD1 (5 bases). This CDR3 region has 15 residues. Trimming took off 4 bases at V and 0 bases at J, with 11 bases between the two ends. Germline CDR1 and CDR2: SGHNT and YYREEE (reference sequence). Here the CDR3 DNA reads TGTGCCAGCAGCGTGGTAGGGGCCTCTGGAAACACCATATATTTT. It encodes CASSVVGASGNTIYF.

The V call is TRBV5-5, the J call TRBJ2-2; D unclear. The length of the CDR3 is 12 residues. V was clipped by 1 base and J by 6 bases, with 4 bases between them. Per the germline V gene, CDR1 is SGHKS and CDR2 is YYEKEE (reference sequence). CDR3 nucleotides: TGTGCCAGCAGCTTGTTCTCCGGGGAGCTGTTTTTT. Encoded protein: CASSLFSGELFF.

The chain has TRBV4-1 and TRBJ2-3, with TRBD2 matching over 12 bases. V lost 2 bases and J lost 1; bases outside the gene matches: 4. Germline CDR1 reads MGHRA; CDR2 reads YSYEKL. The CDR3 has 17 residues. The CDR3 DNA reads as TGCGCCAGCAGCCAACCAAGACTAGCGGGGGGCACAGATACGCAGTATTTT. Translation gives CASSQPRLAGGTDTQYF.

V gene TRBV7-2 combines with J gene TRBJ2-2; 7 bases line up with TRBD2. V lost 7 bases and J lost 1; bases outside the gene matches: 6. The germline V gene encodes CDR1 SGHTA and CDR2 FQGNSA. This CDR3 spans 15 amino acids. In DNA form, the CDR3 reads TGTGCCAGCAACCAAGCGGGACTGAACACCGGGGAGCTGTTTTTT. Amino acids: CASNQAGLNTGELFF.